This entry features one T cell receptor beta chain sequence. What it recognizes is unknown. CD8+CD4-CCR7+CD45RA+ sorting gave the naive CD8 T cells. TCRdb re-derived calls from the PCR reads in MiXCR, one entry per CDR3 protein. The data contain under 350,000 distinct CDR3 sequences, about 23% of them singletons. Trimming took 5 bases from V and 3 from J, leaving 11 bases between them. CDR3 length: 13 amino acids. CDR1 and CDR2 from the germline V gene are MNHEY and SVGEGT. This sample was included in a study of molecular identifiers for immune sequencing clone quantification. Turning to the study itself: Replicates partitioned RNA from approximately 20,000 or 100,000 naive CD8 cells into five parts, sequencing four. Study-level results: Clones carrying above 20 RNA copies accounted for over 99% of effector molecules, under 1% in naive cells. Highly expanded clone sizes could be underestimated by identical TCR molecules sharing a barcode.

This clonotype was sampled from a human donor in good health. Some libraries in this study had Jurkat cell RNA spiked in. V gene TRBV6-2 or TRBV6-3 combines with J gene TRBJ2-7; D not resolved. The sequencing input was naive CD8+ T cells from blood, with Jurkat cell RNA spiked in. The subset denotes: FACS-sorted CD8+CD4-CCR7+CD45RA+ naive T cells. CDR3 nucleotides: TGTGCCAGCAGTCCCGGGTCTTTCTACGAGCAGTACTTC. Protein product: CASSPGSFYEQYF.